This section outlines one T cell receptor beta chain sequence together with its context. What it binds is not known. The entry originates in a study of Tregs in tolerant kidney transplant recipients. Recipients received nonmyeloablative bone marrow transplants from related graft donors, with transient mixed chimerism. TCRdb's copy holds only in-frame clones and misses some; the assay was immunoSEQ multiplex PCR. The profile shows approximately 60,000 clones, about 87% of them singletons. Whole-study findings and limits: Tregs expanded with activated donor B cells seemed most donor-specific.

This receptor was obtained from a human patient who received a combined kidney and bone marrow transplant. The graft donor may have contributed some T cells. The material was CD4+ T cells from blood (PBMCs), obtained 6 months after the transplant.

The CDR3 DNA reads as TGTGCCAGCATAGGTTGGCAGGGGGTGGGGGAGCAGTACTTC. Translation gives CASIGWQGVGEQYF. The chain uses TRBV6-5 and TRBJ2-7; 7 bases agree with TRBD1. The CDR3 covers 14 residues. In germline, CDR1 is MNHEY, CDR2 SVGAGI. The ends lost 7 bases at V and 7 bases at J; junction bases unmatched: 13.